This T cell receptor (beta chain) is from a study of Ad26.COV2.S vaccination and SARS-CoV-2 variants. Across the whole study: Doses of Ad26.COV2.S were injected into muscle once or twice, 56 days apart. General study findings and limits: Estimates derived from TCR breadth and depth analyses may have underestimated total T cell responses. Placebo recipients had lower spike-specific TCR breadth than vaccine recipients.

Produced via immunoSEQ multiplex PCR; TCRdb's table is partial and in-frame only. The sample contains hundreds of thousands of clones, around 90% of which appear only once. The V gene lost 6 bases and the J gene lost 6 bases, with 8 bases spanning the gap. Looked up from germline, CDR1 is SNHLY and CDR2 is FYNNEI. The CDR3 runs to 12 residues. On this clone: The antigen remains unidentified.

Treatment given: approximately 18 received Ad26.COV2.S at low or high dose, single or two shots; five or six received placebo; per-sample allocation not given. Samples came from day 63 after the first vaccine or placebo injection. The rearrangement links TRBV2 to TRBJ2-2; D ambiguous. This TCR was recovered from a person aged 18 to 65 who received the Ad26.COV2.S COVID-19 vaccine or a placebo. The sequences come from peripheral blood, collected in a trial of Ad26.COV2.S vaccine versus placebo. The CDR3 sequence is CASRGLSGELFF. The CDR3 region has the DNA TGTGCCAGCAGGGGCCTTTCCGGGGAGCTGTTTTTT. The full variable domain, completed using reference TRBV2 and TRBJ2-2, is EPEVTQTPSHQVTQMGQEVILRCVPISNHLYFYWYRQILGQKVEFLVSFYNNEISEKSEIFDDQFSVERPDGSNFTLKIRSTKLEDSAMYFCASRGLSGELFFGEGSRLTVL.